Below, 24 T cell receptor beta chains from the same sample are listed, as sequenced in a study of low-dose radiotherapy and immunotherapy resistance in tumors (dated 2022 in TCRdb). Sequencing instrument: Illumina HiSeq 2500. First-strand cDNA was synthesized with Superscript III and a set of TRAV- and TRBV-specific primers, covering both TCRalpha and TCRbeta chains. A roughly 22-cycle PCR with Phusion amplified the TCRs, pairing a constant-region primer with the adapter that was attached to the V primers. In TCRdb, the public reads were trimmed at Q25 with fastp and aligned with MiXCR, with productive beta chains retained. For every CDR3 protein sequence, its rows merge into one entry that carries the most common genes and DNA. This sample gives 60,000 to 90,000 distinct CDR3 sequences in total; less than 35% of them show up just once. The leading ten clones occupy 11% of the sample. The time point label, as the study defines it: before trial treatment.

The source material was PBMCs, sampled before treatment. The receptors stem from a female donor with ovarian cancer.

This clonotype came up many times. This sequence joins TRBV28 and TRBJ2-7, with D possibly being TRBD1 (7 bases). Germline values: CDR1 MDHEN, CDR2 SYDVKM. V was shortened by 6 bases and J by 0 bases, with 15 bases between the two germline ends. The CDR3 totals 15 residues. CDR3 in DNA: TGTGCCAGCAGGCGGGACAGTAGGAGCTCCTACGAGCAGTACTTC. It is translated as CASRRDSRSSYEQYF.

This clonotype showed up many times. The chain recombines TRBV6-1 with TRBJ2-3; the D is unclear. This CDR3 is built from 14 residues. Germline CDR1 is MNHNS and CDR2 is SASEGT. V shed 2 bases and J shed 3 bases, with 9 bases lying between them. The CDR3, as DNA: TGTGCCAGCAGTGAAAATGCAGGAACAGATACGCAGTATTTT. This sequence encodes CASSENAGTDTQYF.

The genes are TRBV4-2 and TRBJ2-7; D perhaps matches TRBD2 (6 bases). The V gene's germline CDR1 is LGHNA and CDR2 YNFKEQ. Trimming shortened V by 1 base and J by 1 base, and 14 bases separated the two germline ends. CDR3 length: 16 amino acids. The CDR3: CASSQGDGSPSYEQYF. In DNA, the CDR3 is TGTGCCAGCAGCCAAGGCGACGGGAGCCCATCCTACGAGCAGTACTTC.

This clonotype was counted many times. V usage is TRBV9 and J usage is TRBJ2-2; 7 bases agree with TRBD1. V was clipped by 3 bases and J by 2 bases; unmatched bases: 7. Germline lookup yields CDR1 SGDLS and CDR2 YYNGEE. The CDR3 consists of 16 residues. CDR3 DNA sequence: TGTGCCAGCAGCGCGAGACAGGGTTACAACACCGGGGAGCTGTTTTTT. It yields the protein CASSARQGYNTGELFF.

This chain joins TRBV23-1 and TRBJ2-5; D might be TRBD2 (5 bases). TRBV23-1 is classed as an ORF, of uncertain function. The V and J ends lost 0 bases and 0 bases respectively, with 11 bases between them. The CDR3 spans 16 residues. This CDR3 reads CASSQSAGRDQETQYF. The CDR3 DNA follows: TGCGCCAGCAGTCAATCGGCGGGTCGAGACCAAGAGACCCAGTACTTC.

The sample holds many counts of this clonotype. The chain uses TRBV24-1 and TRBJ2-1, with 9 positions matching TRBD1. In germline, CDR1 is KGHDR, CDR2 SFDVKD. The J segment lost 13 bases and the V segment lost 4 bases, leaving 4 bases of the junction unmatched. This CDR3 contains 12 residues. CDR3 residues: CATSEGTGSQFF. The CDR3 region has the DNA TGTGCCACCAGTGAAGGGACAGGGTCCCAGTTCTTC.

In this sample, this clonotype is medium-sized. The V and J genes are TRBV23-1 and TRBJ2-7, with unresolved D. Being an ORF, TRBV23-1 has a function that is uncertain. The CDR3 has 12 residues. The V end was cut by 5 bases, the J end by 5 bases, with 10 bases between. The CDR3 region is CASSVVYHEQYF. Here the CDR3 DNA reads TGCGCCAGCAGTGTGGTCTATCACGAGCAGTACTTC.

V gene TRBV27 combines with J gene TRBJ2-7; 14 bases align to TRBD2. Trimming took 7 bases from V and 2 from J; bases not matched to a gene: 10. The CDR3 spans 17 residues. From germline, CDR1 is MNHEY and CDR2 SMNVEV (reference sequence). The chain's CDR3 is CASTRLAGGPYTYEQYF. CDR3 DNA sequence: TGTGCCAGCACTAGACTAGCGGGAGGGCCCTACACCTACGAGCAGTACTTC.

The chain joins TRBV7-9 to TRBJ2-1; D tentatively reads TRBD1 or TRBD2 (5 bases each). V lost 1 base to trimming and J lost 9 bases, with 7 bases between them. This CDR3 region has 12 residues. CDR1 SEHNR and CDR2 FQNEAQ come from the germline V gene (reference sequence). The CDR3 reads CASSLVGTEQFF. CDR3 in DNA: TGTGCCAGCAGCTTAGTAGGGACTGAGCAGTTCTTC.

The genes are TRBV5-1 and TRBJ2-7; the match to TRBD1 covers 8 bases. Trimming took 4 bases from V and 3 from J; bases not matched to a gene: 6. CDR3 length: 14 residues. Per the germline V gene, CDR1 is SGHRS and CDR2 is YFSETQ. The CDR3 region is CASSLTTGGYEQYF. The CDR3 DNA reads TGCGCCAGCAGCCTTACAACAGGGGGCTACGAGCAGTACTTC.

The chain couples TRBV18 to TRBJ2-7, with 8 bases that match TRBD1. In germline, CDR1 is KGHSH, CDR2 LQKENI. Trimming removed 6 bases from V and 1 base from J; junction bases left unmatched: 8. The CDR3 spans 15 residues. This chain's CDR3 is CASSPPGGYSYEQYF. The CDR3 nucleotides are TGTGCCAGCTCGCCTCCAGGGGGCTATTCCTACGAGCAGTACTTC.

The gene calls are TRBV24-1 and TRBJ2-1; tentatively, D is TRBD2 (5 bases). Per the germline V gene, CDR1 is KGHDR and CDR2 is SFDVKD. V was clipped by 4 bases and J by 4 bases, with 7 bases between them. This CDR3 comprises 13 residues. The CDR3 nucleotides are TGTGCCACCAGTGACACGGGGTACAATGAGCAGTTCTTC. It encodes CATSDTGYNEQFF.

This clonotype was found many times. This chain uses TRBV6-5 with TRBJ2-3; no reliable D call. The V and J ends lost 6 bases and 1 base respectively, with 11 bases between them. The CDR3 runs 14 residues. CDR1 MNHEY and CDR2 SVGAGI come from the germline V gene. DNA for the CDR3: TGTGCCAGCAGCCGGACCCAGGGCACAGATACGCAGTATTTT. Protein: CASSRTQGTDTQYF.

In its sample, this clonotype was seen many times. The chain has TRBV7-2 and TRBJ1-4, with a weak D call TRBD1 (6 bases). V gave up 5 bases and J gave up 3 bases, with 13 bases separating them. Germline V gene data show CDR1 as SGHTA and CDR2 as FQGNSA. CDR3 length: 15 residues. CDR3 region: CASSIQGTANEKLFF. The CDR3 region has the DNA TGTGCCAGCAGCATACAGGGTACGGCTAATGAAAAACTGTTTTTT. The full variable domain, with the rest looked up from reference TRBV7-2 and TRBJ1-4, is GAGVSQSPSNKVTEKGKDVELRCDPISGHTALYWYRQSLGQGLEFLIYFQGNSAPDKSGLPSDRFSAERTGGSVSTLTIQRTQQEDSAVYLCASSIQGTANEKLFFGSGTQLSVL.

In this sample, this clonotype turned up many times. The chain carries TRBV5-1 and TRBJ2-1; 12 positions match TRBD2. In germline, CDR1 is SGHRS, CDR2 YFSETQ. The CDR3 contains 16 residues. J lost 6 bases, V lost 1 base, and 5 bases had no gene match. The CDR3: CASSLPLAGGVNEQFF. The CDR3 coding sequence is TGCGCCAGCAGCTTGCCCCTAGCGGGGGGGGTCAATGAGCAGTTCTTC.

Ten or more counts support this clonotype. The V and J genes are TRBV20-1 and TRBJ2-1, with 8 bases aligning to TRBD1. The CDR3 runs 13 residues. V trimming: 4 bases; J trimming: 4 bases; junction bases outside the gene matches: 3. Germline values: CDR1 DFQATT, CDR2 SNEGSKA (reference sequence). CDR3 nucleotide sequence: TGCAGTGCTATGGGACAGGATTACAATGAGCAGTTCTTC. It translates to CSAMGQDYNEQFF.

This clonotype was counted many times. The DNA for the CDR3 is TGTGCCAGCAGCCCCGTGATAGGGGGGTTAGGAGCTAGCTCTGGGGCCAACGTCCTGACTTTC. This sequence encodes CASSPVIGGLGASSGANVLTF. The chain uses TRBV11-2 and TRBJ2-6; D tentatively fits TRBD1 or TRBD2 (6 bases each). Germline V gives CDR1 SGHAT, CDR2 FQNNGV. V lost 5 bases, J lost 0 bases, and 26 bases lay in between. The CDR3 totals 21 residues. The whole variable domain, filled in from reference TRBV11-2 and TRBJ2-6, reads EAGVAQSPRYKIIEKRQSVAFWCNPISGHATLYWYQQILGQGPKLLIQFQNNGVVDDSQLPKDRFSAERLKGVDSTLKIQPAKLEDSAVYLCASSPVIGGLGASSGANVLTFGAGSRLTVL.

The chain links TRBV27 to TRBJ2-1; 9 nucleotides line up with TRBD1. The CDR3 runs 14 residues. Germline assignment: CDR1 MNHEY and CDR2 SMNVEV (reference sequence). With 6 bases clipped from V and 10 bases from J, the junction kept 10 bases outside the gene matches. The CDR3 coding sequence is TGTGCCAGCAGGGGACAGGGCCCGACTCGCGAGCAGTTCTTC. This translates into CASRGQGPTREQFF.

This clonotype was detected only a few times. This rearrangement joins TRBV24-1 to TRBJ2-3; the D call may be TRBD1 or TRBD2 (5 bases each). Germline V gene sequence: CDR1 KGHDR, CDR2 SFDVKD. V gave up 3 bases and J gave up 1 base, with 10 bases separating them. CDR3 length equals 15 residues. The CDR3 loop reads CATSDNGDRTDTQYF. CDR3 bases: TGTGCCACCAGTGATAATGGGGACCGCACAGATACGCAGTATTTT.

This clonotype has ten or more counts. CDR3 in DNA: TGTGCCAGCAGCTTCAACAGGGGCCCGACTAATGAAAAACTGTTTTTT. Its protein product is CASSFNRGPTNEKLFF. V and J are TRBV7-2 and TRBJ1-4, with TRBD1 matching over 7 bases. The J segment lost 2 bases and the V segment lost 3 bases, leaving 6 bases of the junction unmatched. The CDR3 loop spans 16 amino acids. Germline V lookup: CDR1 SGHTA, CDR2 FQGNSA.

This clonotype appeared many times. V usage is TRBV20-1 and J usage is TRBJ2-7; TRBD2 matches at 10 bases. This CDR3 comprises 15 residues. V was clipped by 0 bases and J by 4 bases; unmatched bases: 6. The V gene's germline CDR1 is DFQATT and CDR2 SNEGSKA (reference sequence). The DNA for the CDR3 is TGCAGTGCTAGAGATTTAGCGGGAGGTAGTTACGAGCAGTACTTC. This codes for CSARDLAGGSYEQYF.

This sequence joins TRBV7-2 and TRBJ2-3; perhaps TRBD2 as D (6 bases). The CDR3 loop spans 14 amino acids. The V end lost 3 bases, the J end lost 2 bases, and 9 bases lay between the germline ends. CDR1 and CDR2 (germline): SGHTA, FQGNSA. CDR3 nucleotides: TGTGCCAGCAGCTTTAGCGGCCCCACAGATACGCAGTATTTT. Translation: CASSFSGPTDTQYF.

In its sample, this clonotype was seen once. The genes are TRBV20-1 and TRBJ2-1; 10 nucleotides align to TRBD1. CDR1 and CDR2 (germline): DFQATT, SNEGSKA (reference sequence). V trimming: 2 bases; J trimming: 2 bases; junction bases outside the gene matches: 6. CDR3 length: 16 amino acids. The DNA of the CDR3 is TGCAGTGCTAGACCGACAGGGGGCGCCCCCTACAATGAGCAGTTCTTC. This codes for CSARPTGGAPYNEQFF.

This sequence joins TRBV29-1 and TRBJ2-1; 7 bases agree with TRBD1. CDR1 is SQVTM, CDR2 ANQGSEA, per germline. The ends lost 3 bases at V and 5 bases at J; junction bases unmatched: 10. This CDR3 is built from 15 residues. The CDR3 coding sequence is TGCAGCGTTGAGCCCCAGCAGGGGGTGAACAATGAGCAGTTCTTC. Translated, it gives CSVEPQQGVNNEQFF.